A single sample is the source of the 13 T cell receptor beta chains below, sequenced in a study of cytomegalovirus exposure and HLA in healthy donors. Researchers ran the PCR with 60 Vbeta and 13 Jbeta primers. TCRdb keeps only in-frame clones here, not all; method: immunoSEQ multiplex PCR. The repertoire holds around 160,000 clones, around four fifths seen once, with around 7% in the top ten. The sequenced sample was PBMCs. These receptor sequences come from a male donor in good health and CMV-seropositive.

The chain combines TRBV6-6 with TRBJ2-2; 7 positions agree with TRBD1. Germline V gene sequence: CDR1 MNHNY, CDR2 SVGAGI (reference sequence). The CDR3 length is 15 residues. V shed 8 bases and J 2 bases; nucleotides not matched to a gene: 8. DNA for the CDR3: TGTGCCAGCCACCAGACAGGGTATAACACCGGGGAGCTGTTTTTT. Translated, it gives CASHQTGYNTGELFF.

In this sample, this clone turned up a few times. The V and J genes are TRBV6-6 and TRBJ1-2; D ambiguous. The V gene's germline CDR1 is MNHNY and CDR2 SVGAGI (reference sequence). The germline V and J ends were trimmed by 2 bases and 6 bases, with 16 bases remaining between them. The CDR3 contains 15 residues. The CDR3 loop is CASSYTSLREDGYTF. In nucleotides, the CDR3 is TGTGCCAGCAGTTACACCTCGTTGAGGGAAGATGGCTACACCTTC.

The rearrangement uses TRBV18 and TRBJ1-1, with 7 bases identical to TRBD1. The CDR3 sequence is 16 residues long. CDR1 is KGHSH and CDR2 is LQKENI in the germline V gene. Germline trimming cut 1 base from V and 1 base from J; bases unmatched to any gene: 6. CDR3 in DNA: TGTGCCAGCTCACCACAGTCGACAGGGACGAACACTGAAGCTTTCTTT. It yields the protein CASSPQSTGTNTEAFF.

The CDR3 DNA reads as TGCGCCAGTGGCGGGGGGGCCGGGGAGCAGTTCTTC. Translating gives CASGGGAGEQFF. The V call is TRBV4-1, the J call TRBJ2-1; TRBD2 aligns across 9 bases. Germline values: CDR1 MGHRA, CDR2 YSYEKL. V lost 9 bases and J lost 10; bases outside the gene matches: 7. The CDR3 runs to 12 residues.

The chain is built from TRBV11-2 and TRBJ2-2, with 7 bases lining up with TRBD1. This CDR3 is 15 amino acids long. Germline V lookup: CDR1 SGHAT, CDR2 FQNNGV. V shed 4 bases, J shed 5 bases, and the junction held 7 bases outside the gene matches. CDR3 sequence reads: CASSSPGQKTGELFF. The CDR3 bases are TGTGCCAGCAGCTCGCCGGGACAGAAAACCGGGGAGCTGTTTTTT. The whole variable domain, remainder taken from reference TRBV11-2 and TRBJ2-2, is EAGVAQSPRYKIIEKRQSVAFWCNPISGHATLYWYQQILGQGPKLLIQFQNNGVVDDSQLPKDRFSAERLKGVDSTLKIQPAKLEDSAVYLCASSSPGQKTGELFFGEGSRLTVL.

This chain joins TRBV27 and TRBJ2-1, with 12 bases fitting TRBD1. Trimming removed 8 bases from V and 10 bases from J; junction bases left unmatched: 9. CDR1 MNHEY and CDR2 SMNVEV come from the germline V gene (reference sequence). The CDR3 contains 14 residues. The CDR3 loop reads CASAEGQGALEQFF. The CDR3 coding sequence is TGTGCCAGCGCGGAGGGACAGGGGGCTCTGGAGCAGTTCTTC.

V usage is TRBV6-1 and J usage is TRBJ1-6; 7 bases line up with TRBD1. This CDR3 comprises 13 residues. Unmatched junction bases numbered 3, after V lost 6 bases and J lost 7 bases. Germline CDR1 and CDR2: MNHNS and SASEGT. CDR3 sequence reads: CASSPGGNSPLHF. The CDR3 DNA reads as TGTGCCAGCAGCCCAGGGGGAAATTCACCCCTCCACTTT.

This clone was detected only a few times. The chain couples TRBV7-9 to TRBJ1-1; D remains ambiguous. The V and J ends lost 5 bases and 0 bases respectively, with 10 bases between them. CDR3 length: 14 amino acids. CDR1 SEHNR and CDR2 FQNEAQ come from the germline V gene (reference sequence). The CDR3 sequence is CASSQGLLNTEAFF. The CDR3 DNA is TGTGCCAGCAGCCAAGGACTTCTGAACACTGAAGCTTTCTTT.

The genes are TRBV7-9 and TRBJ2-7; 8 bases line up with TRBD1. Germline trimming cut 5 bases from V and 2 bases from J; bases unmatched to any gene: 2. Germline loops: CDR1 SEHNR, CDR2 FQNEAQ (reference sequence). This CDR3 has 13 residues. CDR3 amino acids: CASSGTGPYEQYF. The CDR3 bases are TGTGCCAGCAGCGGGACAGGACCCTACGAGCAGTACTTC.

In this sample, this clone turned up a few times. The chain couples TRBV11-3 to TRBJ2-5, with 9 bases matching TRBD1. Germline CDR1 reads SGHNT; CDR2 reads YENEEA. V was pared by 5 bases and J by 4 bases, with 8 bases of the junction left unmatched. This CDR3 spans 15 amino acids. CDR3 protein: CASSLGQGNGETQYF. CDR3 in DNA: TGTGCCAGCAGCCTGGGACAGGGAAACGGAGAGACCCAGTACTTC.

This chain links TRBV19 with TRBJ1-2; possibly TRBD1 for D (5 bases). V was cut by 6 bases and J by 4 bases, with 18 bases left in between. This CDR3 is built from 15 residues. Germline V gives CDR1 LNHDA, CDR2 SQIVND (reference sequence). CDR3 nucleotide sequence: TGTGCCAGTAGCGCGACTCCGACAGACCTCTATGGCTACACCTTC. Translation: CASSATPTDLYGYTF.

The CDR3 protein is CASSPLAGGQETQYF. The CDR3 DNA reads TGCGCCAGCAGCCCACTAGCGGGGGGGCAAGAGACCCAGTACTTC. This rearrangement joins TRBV4-1 to TRBJ2-5; 13 nucleotides line up with TRBD2. CDR1 and CDR2 from the germline V gene are MGHRA and YSYEKL. The J segment lost 2 bases and the V segment lost 4 bases, leaving 1 base of the junction unmatched. CDR3 length: 15 residues.

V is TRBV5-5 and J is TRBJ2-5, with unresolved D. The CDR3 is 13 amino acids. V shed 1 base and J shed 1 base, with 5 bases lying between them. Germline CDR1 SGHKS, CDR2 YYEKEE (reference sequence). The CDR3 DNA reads TGTGCCAGCAGCTTGAACAGCCAAGAGACCCAGTACTTC. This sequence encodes CASSLNSQETQYF.